Listed below are T cell receptor beta chains from one sample, sequenced in a study of cytomegalovirus exposure and HLA in healthy donors. Measured with immunoSEQ multiplex PCR; TCRdb has only the in-frame clones, and not every one. The sample records about 160,000 clones, roughly 85% being singletons. The sequenced sample consisted of PBMCs. The receptors were gathered from a male donor in good health and CMV-seropositive. CDR3s include the opening cysteine and the closing phenylalanine or tryptophan. The D gene is left open where the match is weak. Rows give clone size only sometimes, using once, few, many, or a class for an expanded clone.

J gene	D gene	V gene	clone size	CDR3 DNA	CDR3 protein
TRBJ2-5	NA	TRBV11-2	few	TGTGCCAGCAGCTTGACCGGGGAACACCAAGAGACCCAGTACTTC	CASSLTGEHQETQYF
TRBJ1-3	TRBD1	TRBV5-6	once	TGTGCCAGCAGCTTGCGGGGGACAGGGGATGGTGGCTCTGGAAACACCATATATTTT	CASSLRGTGDGGSGNTIYF
TRBJ2-7	NA	TRBV30	NA	TGTGCCTGGACTCTCGGGTGGAAAGGCGAGCAGTACTTC	CAWTLGWKGEQYF
TRBJ2-6	NA	TRBV25-1	NA	TGTGCCAGCGGAGCCTCTGGGGCCAACGGCCTGACTTTC	CASGASGANGLTF
TRBJ1-2	NA	TRBV30	NA	TGTGCCTGGAGTCGTTCCTATGGCTACACCTTC	CAWSRSYGYTF
TRBJ2-5	TRBD1	TRBV6-5	NA	TGTGCCAGCAGTTACTCGAAACAGGGGGGTTGGGAGACCCAGTACTTC	CASSYSKQGGWETQYF
TRBJ1-2	NA	TRBV28	NA	TGTGCCAGCAGTTTACAGGGGTATGGCTACACCTTC	CASSLQGYGYTF
TRBJ2-7	NA	TRBV2	NA	TGTGCCAGCAGTGGACAGTACGAGCAGTACTTC	CASSGQYEQYF
TRBJ2-3	TRBD2	TRBV27	NA	TGTGCCAGCAGTCCATCGACTAGCGGGTATAGCACAGATACGCAGTATTTT	CASSPSTSGYSTDTQYF
TRBJ2-7	NA	TRBV9	NA	TGTGCCAGCAGCGTAGGTTACAGTCTCTACGAGCAGTACTTC	CASSVGYSLYEQYF
TRBJ2-7	NA	TRBV5-1	once	TGCGCCAGCAGAAGTACAACCTACGAGCAGTACTTC	CASRSTTYEQYF
TRBJ2-7	NA	TRBV4-1	NA	TGCGCCAGCAGCCAAGCCGAGGTTTCGGTATACGAGCAGTACTTC	CASSQAEVSVYEQYF
TRBJ2-1	TRBD2	TRBV30	few	TGTGCCTGGACCGCGGGAGGGCCCCTTGAGCAGTTCTTC	CAWTAGGPLEQFF
TRBJ1-2	NA	TRBV6-5	few	TGTGCCAGCAGTCCCTTTACGCGGTTTAGTGGCTACACCTTC	CASSPFTRFSGYTF
TRBJ1-5	NA	TRBV19	NA	TGTGCCAGTAGTATCCCTCTGAGCAATCAGCCCCAGCATTTT	CASSIPLSNQPQHF
TRBJ1-3	NA	TRBV10-3	NA	TGTGCCATCAGCATTACAATTGGCGGAAACACCATATATTTT	CAISITIGGNTIYF
TRBJ1-1	TRBD1	TRBV28	NA	TGTGCCAGCTGGACCGGACAGGGAAACACTGAAGCTTTCTTT	CASWTGQGNTEAFF
TRBJ2-7	NA	TRBV19	few	TGTGCCAGTAGTTTGAACGGTGGCTACGAGCAGTACTTC	CASSLNGGYEQYF
TRBJ1-1	NA	TRBV19	NA	TGTGCCAGTAATACACAGGGTAGGACTGAAGCTTTCTTT	CASNTQGRTEAFF
TRBJ2-1	TRBD2	TRBV11-3	NA	TGTGCCAGCAGCGAAGGACTAGCGGGAGACAATGAGCAGTTCTTC	CASSEGLAGDNEQFF
TRBJ2-1	TRBD2	TRBV7-9	NA	TGTGCCAGCACGGTAGCGGGGTACAATGAGCAGTTCTTC	CASTVAGYNEQFF
TRBJ1-2	NA	TRBV18	NA	TGTGCCAGCTCACCACTCTCCCCGGGGGGACACTCTAACTATGGCTACACCTTC	CASSPLSPGGHSNYGYTF
TRBJ1-1	NA	TRBV6-1	NA	TGTGCCAGCAATCGCCCCGTTCTAGAAGCTTTCTTT	CASNRPVLEAFF
TRBJ2-2	NA	TRBV4-3	NA	TGCGCCAGCAGCCAAGATGGAGGGTTCGGGGAGCTGTTTTTT	CASSQDGGFGELFF
TRBJ1-2	TRBD1	TRBV27	NA	TGTGCCAGCAGTGGTCGGACAGGGGGCCACTATGGCTACACCTTC	CASSGRTGGHYGYTF
TRBJ1-2	NA	TRBV11-2	NA	TGTGCCAGCAGCCCTTCTACTAACTATGGCTACACCTTC	CASSPSTNYGYTF
TRBJ2-2	TRBD2	TRBV4-3	NA	TGCGCCAGCAGCCAAGGATTTAGCGGGGGGGCCGTTTCGGGGGAGCTGTTTTTT	CASSQGFSGGAVSGELFF
TRBJ2-2	NA	TRBV30	NA	TGTGCCTGGAGTAAGCACAACACCGGGGAGCTGTTTTTT	CAWSKHNTGELFF
TRBJ2-2	TRBD1	TRBV6-6	once	TGTGCCAGCAGAACCGGGACAGGGGGGAACACCGGGGAGCTGTTTTTT	CASRTGTGGNTGELFF
TRBJ1-2	TRBD1	TRBV30	NA	TGTGCCTGGAGTTCCCAGGGGGCAGGCGGCTACACCTTC	CAWSSQGAGGYTF
TRBJ2-1	NA	TRBV2	NA	TGTGCCAGCAGCGGACAGACGAATGAGCAGTTCTTC	CASSGQTNEQFF
TRBJ1-2	NA	TRBV19	once	TGTGCCACGCAGGGAAATGGCTACACCTTC	CATQGNGYTF
TRBJ1-2	NA	TRBV30	once	TGTGCCTGGAGGTGGGCAGGGCGCTATGGCTACACCTTC	CAWRWAGRYGYTF
TRBJ1-3	TRBD1	TRBV4-1	few	TGCGCCAGCACCAGGGGGCGCGGGTCTGGAAACACCATATATTTT	CASTRGRGSGNTIYF
TRBJ1-4	NA	TRBV5-4	few	TGTGCCAGCAGCTTGGGGTTAGGAGCTGAAAAACTGTTTTTT	CASSLGLGAEKLFF
TRBJ1-2	TRBD1	TRBV18	NA	TGTGCCAGCTCACCAAAGACAGGGCAATTTGGTGGCTACACCTTC	CASSPKTGQFGGYTF
TRBJ2-1	TRBD2	TRBV10-3	NA	TGTGCCATCAGTGGACTAGCGGGGGTCAACTACAATGAGCAGTTCTTC	CAISGLAGVNYNEQFF
TRBJ1-2	NA	TRBV28	NA	TGTGCCAGCAGTTTAGGGCAGAACTTCTATGGCTACACCTTC	CASSLGQNFYGYTF
TRBJ2-5	NA	TRBV18	NA	TGTGCCAGCTCACCACAGGGTTCGGGGGAGACCCAGTACTTC	CASSPQGSGETQYF
TRBJ2-2	TRBD1	TRBV27	NA	TGTGCCAGCAGGGAGACAGGGGGTAAGGGCGGGGAGCTGTTTTTT	CASRETGGKGGELFF
TRBJ2-3	NA	TRBV28	NA	TGTGCCGGGGGCTATATCGATACGCAGTATTTT	CAGGYIDTQYF
TRBJ1-3	NA	TRBV6-6	NA	TGTGCCAGCAGTACCACAGCGGCTGGAAACACCATATATTTT	CASSTTAAGNTIYF
TRBJ2-1	TRBD2	TRBV5-4	NA	TGTGCCAGCAGCTTGAATAGCGGGACCTACAATGAGCAGTTCTTC	CASSLNSGTYNEQFF
TRBJ2-7	NA	TRBV5-1	NA	TGCGCCAGCAGCCCAGTAGCCGCCTACGAGCAGTACTTC	CASSPVAAYEQYF
TRBJ1-5	NA	TRBV27	few	TGTGCCAGCAGTTTAAGGGGTGGGAATCAGCCCCAGCATTTT	CASSLRGGNQPQHF
TRBJ1-6	TRBD1	TRBV18	NA	TGTGCCAGCTCACCGTACGACAGGGTGGAGTCACCCCTCCACTTT	CASSPYDRVESPLHF
TRBJ1-3	NA	TRBV19	NA	TGTGCCAGTAAAAAGTCGAGCTCTGGAAACACCATATATTTT	CASKKSSSGNTIYF
TRBJ2-7	NA	TRBV9	NA	TGTGCCAGCAGCGTTGACAGTCACTTGTCGCTCTACGAGCAGTACTTC	CASSVDSHLSLYEQYF
TRBJ2-7	TRBD2	TRBV9	NA	TGTGCCAGCAGCGCCGGGGGGAGCTCCTACGAGCAGTACTTC	CASSAGGSSYEQYF
TRBJ1-6	NA	TRBV27	once	TGTGCCAGCAGTTTTGAGATGGAGGGCCGTTCACCCCTCCACTTT	CASSFEMEGRSPLHF
TRBJ1-3	NA	TRBV28	once	TGTGCCAGCAGTATGCCGGGCTCTGGAAACACCATATATTTT	CASSMPGSGNTIYF
TRBJ2-1	NA	TRBV2	NA	TGTGCCAGCGCAGGTGAGGGTGAGCAGTTCTTC	CASAGEGEQFF
TRBJ2-1	NA	TRBV30	NA	TGTGCCTGTGCCTGGGTACAGGACCCCGGGGGACTTGGGCAGTTCTTC	CACAWVQDPGGLGQFF
TRBJ2-3	TRBD2	TRBV11-2	NA	TGTGCCAGCAGCTTATTCGGACTAGCGGGAGTGGATACGCAGTATTTT	CASSLFGLAGVDTQYF